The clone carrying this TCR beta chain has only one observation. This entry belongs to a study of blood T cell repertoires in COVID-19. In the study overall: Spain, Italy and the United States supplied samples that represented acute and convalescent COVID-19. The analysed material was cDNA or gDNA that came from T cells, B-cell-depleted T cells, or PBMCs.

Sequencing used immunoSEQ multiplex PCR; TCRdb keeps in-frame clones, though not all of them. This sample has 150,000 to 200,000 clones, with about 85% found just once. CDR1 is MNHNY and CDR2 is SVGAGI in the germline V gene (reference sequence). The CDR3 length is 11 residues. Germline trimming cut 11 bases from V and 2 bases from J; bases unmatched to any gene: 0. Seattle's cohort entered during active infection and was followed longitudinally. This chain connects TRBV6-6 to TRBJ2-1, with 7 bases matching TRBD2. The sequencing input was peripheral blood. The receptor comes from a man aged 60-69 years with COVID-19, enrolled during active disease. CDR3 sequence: CARGAYNEQFF. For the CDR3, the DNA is TGTGCCCGGGGGGCCTACAATGAGCAGTTCTTC.